These T cell receptor beta chains were read from a single sample in a study of vaccination and CD4 T cells after COVID-19. TCRdb fed the PCR reads into MiXCR, producing one record per CDR3 protein. The sample lists 31,000 or so distinct CDR3 sequences, approximately 49% occurring once. The sequenced sample was CD4+ T cells from blood, obtained about 7 months after SARS-CoV-2 vaccination. All receptors derive from a human donor who had recovered from COVID-19. Both conserved end residues are part of each CDR3. Size values are once, few and many counts, or a class for expanded clones, and some rows have none.

v_call | clone_size | cdr3_aa
TRBV18 | . | CASSREVGETQYF
TRBV6-1 | . | CASSAQPRGSYEQYF
TRBV12-3/TRBV12-4 | . | CASSSGWGTEAFF
TRBV20-1 | . | CSASRTYNEQFF
TRBV10-3 | few | CAISAEGREGTDTQYF
TRBV7-8 | few | CASSLSGGQETQYF
TRBV4-3 | . | CASSPGQGIEAFF
TRBV2 | . | CASMRAPNTEASF
TRBV29-1 | . | CSVRAAYQETQYF
TRBV29-1 | . | CSTNGRAKDTQYF
TRBV4-1 | once | CASSQVWEAGTQYF
TRBV19 | . | CASSLATGGDQPQHF
TRBV5-4 | . | CASSPDGVPHYGYTF
TRBV29-1 | . | CSVDLTGGGTDTQYF
TRBV7-9 | . | CASSLHGRETQYF
TRBV12-3/TRBV12-4 | . | CASSPGRGPYYEQYF
TRBV7-8 | . | CASSLVGQVGQETQYF
TRBV20-1 | . | CSARGTLNYEQYF
TRBV5-1 | . | CASSFDDGADTQYF
TRBV7-9 | . | CASSLVGGGPQHF
TRBV29-1 | . | CSVVGAASTDTQYF
TRBV23-1 | . | CASSQSVRRGQRLTGELFF
TRBV2 | once | CASSRDSPYEQYF
TRBV20-1 | . | CSARDPNNEQFF
TRBV10-3 | . | CAISESGVGYTF
TRBV20-1 | . | CSALVRETQYF
TRBV20-1 | . | CSARDPAVSYNEQFF
TRBV2 | . | CAGGQTYGYTF
TRBV7-2 | . | CASSPWNSPLHF
TRBV20-1 | few | CSAPNRGLSYEQYF
TRBV12-3/TRBV12-4 | . | CASSSRGRGVHYGYTF
TRBV7-9 | . | CASSLYDRWNTEAFF
TRBV20-1 | . | CSAERLAASNEQFF
TRBV2 | . | CASSEDTGPQHF
TRBV23-1 | . | CASFSGTPYEQYF
TRBV6-5 | medium-sized | CASSYGHRVNTEAFF
TRBV7-9 | . | CASSPRVVSPLHF
TRBV11-1 | . | CASSPDRGANVLTF
TRBV20-1 | . | CSADPDRSYGYTF
TRBV6-4 | . | CASREGGQGTEAFF
TRBV20-1 | . | CSAIGARDPSTDTQYF
TRBV27 | few | CASSWSGRGTYEQYF
TRBV20-1 | few | CSARDPGGNNEQFF
TRBV6-1 | . | CASSPPGQDDGYTF
TRBV11-2 | few | CASSLGGIGGTDTQYF
TRBV15 | . | CATSRVPGLAGEGDTQYF
TRBV20-1 | few | CSARAGDGTDTQYF
TRBV27 | . | CASSVGQNQPQHF
TRBV20-1 | . | CSATHILAGLSYEQYF
TRBV20-1 | few | CSARPGTARNQPQHF
TRBV6-6 | . | CASSYARLALNEQFF
TRBV7-3 | few | CASSSGTALYNEQFF
TRBV24-1 | . | CATAIGRNLGHTDTQYF
TRBV24-1 | few | CATSDALSSALYEQYF
TRBV30 | . | CAWSQTADEQFF
TRBV7-8 | . | CASTPGGDEKLFF
TRBV6-5 | few | CASSYSSGTDTQYF
TRBV6-1 | . | CASRGGTDEQFF
TRBV7-9 | few | CASSPKVRGFNYGYTF